This T cell receptor beta chain comes out of a study of cytomegalovirus exposure and HLA in healthy donors. Details on this clone: Its antigen is as yet unknown.

Whole-study findings and limits: Using the classifier, cytomegalovirus status was reportedly diagnosed with high specificity and sensitivity. It was 160 or so TCR beta chains that were listed as cytomegalovirus-associated.

Trimming shortened V by 4 bases and J by 2 bases, and 10 bases separated the two germline ends. The germline V gene encodes CDR1 SGDLS and CDR2 YYNGEE. The CDR3 length is 13 residues. This PCR relied on a set of 60 Vbeta primers and 13 Jbeta primers. The method was immunoSEQ multiplex PCR; TCRdb's version includes in-frame clones alone and lacks a portion of them. The table includes roughly 120,000 clones, 80% detected once. The sequencing input was PBMCs. The clonotype was recovered from a male donor in good health and CMV-seronegative. The genes are TRBV9 and TRBJ2-7; no clear D. CDR3 loop: CASSSDTPYEQYF. The CDR3 bases are TGTGCCAGCAGCTCAGACACCCCCTACGAGCAGTACTTC.